The clone carrying this T cell receptor beta chain was counted only a few times. The antigen is not known. V gave up 1 base and J gave up 1 base, with 7 bases separating them. Germline lookup yields CDR1 SEHNR and CDR2 FQNEAQ (reference sequence). CDR3 length equals 14 residues. The data are from a study of CD8+ T cells in alopecia areata. Study background: People stayed on tofacitinib for 6 to 18 months, then stopped the drug for 6 months. Notes on the study in general: Against the mouse data, patients shared TCRs less clearly, possibly for HLA reasons.

RNA extraction was followed by reverse transcription into cDNA, which acted as the sequencing template. The table came from immunoSEQ multiplex PCR; TCRdb's copy has only in-frame clones and leaves some out. The sample lists over 100,000 clones, about 49% seen once, with over 15% in the top ten. Obtained from alopecia areata patients were lesional scalp punch biopsies along with peripheral blood. Specimen: CD8+ T cells sorted from blood, collected at week 0. The receptor's source is a human donor with alopecia areata. The rearrangement uses TRBV7-9 and TRBJ1-2; unclear D gene. The CDR3 protein is CASSLDRGNYGYTF. The CDR3 DNA is TGTGCCAGCAGCTTAGACCGGGGTAACTATGGCTACACCTTC.